Sequencing of this TCR beta chain was carried out in a study of blood T cell repertoires in COVID-19. The assay was immunoSEQ multiplex PCR, and TCRdb's table has in-frame clones only and misses some. The table has about 180,000 clones, 86% seen once. The sequenced sample was PBMCs or T cells enriched from blood (not recorded which). This clonotype was sampled from a woman aged 25 to 39 who had recovered from COVID-19.

For the CDR3, the DNA is TGTGCCAGCAGCTTAGTGTCCAGCGGCAGCACAGATACGCAGTATTTT. Encoded protein: CASSLVSSGSTDTQYF. The chain links TRBV7-2 to TRBJ2-3; tentatively, D is TRBD2 (5 bases). Germline-derived CDR1 and CDR2 are SGHTA and FQGNSA. CDR3 length: 16 amino acids. The germline V and J ends were trimmed by 1 base and 0 bases, with 11 bases remaining between them.